What follows are 31 T cell receptor beta chains derived from one specimen sequenced in a study of healthy donors' naive CD4 and CD8 T cells. TCR libraries were built from approximately 0.55 ug of total RNA by linear amplification. TCRdb analysed the reads with MiXCR anew, one entry per CDR3 protein. The sample has some 190,000 distinct CDR3 sequences, 65% to 75% seen once. Sequenced material: naive CD4+ and CD8+ T cells sorted from blood, pooled from several donors. Receptors were obtained from a pool of human donors in good health; the sample pools cells from several healthy donors.

This sequence joins TRBV27 and TRBJ2-1; 9 bases line up with TRBD1. This CDR3 comprises 15 residues. V shed 4 bases, J shed 3 bases, and the junction held 4 bases outside the gene matches. CDR1 is MNHEY and CDR2 is SMNVEV in the germline V gene (reference sequence). CDR3 sequence (DNA): TGTGCCAGCAGTTCGGACAGGGGTAACTACAATGAGCAGTTCTTC. Translation: CASSSDRGNYNEQFF.

The chain employs TRBV29-1 and TRBJ2-6; D gene ambiguous. Germline V gives CDR1 SQVTM, CDR2 ANQGSEA. V shed 5 bases and J shed 0 bases, with 8 bases lying between them. This CDR3 spans 14 amino acids. The CDR3: CSVQDGSGANVLTF. CDR3 bases: TGCAGCGTTCAGGACGGCTCTGGGGCCAACGTCCTGACTTTC.

This clonotype came up once. The chain is built from TRBV24-1 and TRBJ2-1, with D hard to call. CDR3 length: 14 residues. The V and J ends lost 3 bases and 8 bases respectively, with 13 bases between them. CDR1 is KGHDR and CDR2 is SFDVKD in the germline V gene. CDR3 region: CATSDRNFMDEQFF. Written as DNA, the CDR3 is TGTGCCACCAGTGATCGTAACTTTATGGATGAGCAGTTCTTC.

V is TRBV6-5 and J is TRBJ1-5, with no clear D. Trimming pared 2 bases from V and 4 bases from J, leaving 9 bases between. Per germline, CDR1 MNHEY and CDR2 SVGAGI. This CDR3 is built from 14 residues. DNA of the CDR3: TGTGCCAGCAGTTACGGATGGGGAAATCAGCCCCAGCATTTT. Protein product: CASSYGWGNQPQHF.

The chain joins TRBV13 to TRBJ2-3, with 10 bases aligning to TRBD2. Trimming at V came to 5 bases and at J to 2 bases, leaving 13 bases not matched to a gene. Per germline, CDR1 PRHDT and CDR2 FYEKMQ (reference sequence). The CDR3 is 18 residues long. In DNA, the CDR3 is TGTGCCAGCAGCCAAGGACTAGCGGCCAGACAGGACACAGATACGCAGTATTTT. Translating gives CASSQGLAARQDTDTQYF.

Points on this clonotype: At one of its ends the junction is not consistent with the germline gene, which may arise from a read error. The CDR3 region has the DNA TGTGCCAGCAGTCTGGGACTAGCGGGGGTACACTACGGGCAGTACTTC. It codes for CASSLGLAGVHYGQYF. This chain joins TRBV6-5 and TRBJ2-7; 14 nucleotides agree with TRBD2. The length of the CDR3 is 16 residues. Germline CDR1 reads MNHEY; CDR2 reads SVGAGI.

CDR3 sequence reads: CASSSSMSEWDNEQFF. In nucleotides, the CDR3 is TGTGCCAGCAGCTCGTCGATGTCAGAATGGGACAATGAGCAGTTCTTC. The rearrangement uses TRBV11-1 and TRBJ2-1; the D is unclear. The CDR3 extends over 16 amino acids. Per the germline V gene, CDR1 is SGHAT and CDR2 is FQDESV (reference sequence). V was pared by 4 bases and J by 5 bases, with 18 bases between.

This chain links TRBV12-5 with TRBJ2-1, with a tentative D call TRBD2 (6 bases). The CDR3 has 17 residues. The germline CDR1 and CDR2 sequences are LGHNT and FRNRAP. V was pared by 1 base and J by 0 bases, with 13 bases between. CDR3 DNA: TGTGCTAGTGGTTTGGGCACATCGGGACTCTCCTACAATGAGCAGTTCTTC. This gives the protein CASGLGTSGLSYNEQFF.

The gene calls are TRBV6-5 and TRBJ1-2, with no clear D. Germline lookup yields CDR1 MNHEY and CDR2 SVGAGI. The V gene lost 2 bases and the J gene lost 8 bases, with 15 bases spanning the gap. The CDR3 is made up of 14 amino acids. In DNA, the CDR3 is TGTGCCAGCAGTTACGGGTCATCGGGGTCGGGCTACACCTTC. It yields the protein CASSYGSSGSGYTF.

This sequence joins TRBV5-6 and TRBJ1-6, with D tentatively TRBD1 (5 bases). The germline V and J ends were trimmed by 3 bases and 6 bases, with 7 bases remaining between them. From germline, CDR1 is SGHDT and CDR2 YYEEEE. The CDR3 covers 13 residues. The CDR3 DNA is TGTGCCAGCAGCTCGCAGGGTAATTCACCCCTCCACTTT. Translating it yields CASSSQGNSPLHF.

This chain joins TRBV29-1 and TRBJ2-1, with TRBD2 matching over 10 bases. V shed 4 bases, J shed 0 bases, and the junction held 12 bases outside the gene matches. The germline CDR1 and CDR2 sequences are SQVTM and ANQGSEA. The length of the CDR3 is 18 residues. CDR3 sequence reads: CSVAGSGGRRSSYNEQFF. The CDR3 DNA follows: TGCAGCGTTGCCGGTAGCGGGGGGCGAAGGAGCTCCTACAATGAGCAGTTCTTC.

This chain connects TRBV27 to TRBJ1-2; tentative D call: TRBD1 (5 bases). The CDR3 is made up of 14 amino acids. V dropped 2 bases and J dropped 4 bases, with 11 bases sitting between them. Germline CDR1 reads MNHEY; CDR2 reads SMNVEV (reference sequence). CDR3 bases: TGTGCCAGCAGTTTAAAGGGGACGGCCTATGGCTACACCTTC. This sequence encodes CASSLKGTAYGYTF.

The rearrangement joins TRBV30 to TRBJ2-3; 7 bases align to TRBD1. Germline V gene lookup returns CDR1 GTSNPN and CDR2 SVGIG (reference sequence). Trimming at V came to 7 bases and at J to 6 bases, leaving 4 bases not matched to a gene. The CDR3 covers 11 residues. The CDR3 here is CAFQDRDTQYF. The CDR3 DNA follows: TGTGCCTTCCAGGACAGGGATACGCAGTATTTT.

V usage is TRBV12-3 or TRBV12-4 and J usage is TRBJ2-5; 10 nucleotides match TRBD1. CDR3 length: 19 amino acids. V was pared by 1 base and J by 5 bases, with 16 bases of the junction left unmatched. As DNA, the CDR3 is TGTGCCAGCAGTTTAGGTGTGAGGGACAGGGGACCCTTGGAGGAGACCCAGTACTTC. It specifies CASSLGVRDRGPLEETQYF.

This clonotype was seen just once. The chain carries TRBV5-5 and TRBJ2-1; TRBD2 aligns across 15 bases. The CDR3 contains 17 residues. Germline CDR1 and CDR2: SGHKS and YYEKEE (reference sequence). Trimming at V came to 5 bases and at J to 9 bases, leaving 12 bases not matched to a gene. The CDR3 bases are TGTGCCAGCAGTTCGACTGGACTAGCGGGAGGGCCGGGTGAGCAGTTCTTC. Amino acid sequence: CASSSTGLAGGPGEQFF.

The rearrangement uses TRBV12-3 or TRBV12-4 and TRBJ2-7; TRBD1 or TRBD2 may be the D gene (5 bases each). V lost 5 bases to trimming and J lost 3 bases, with 11 bases between them. The CDR3 is made up of 13 amino acids. CDR3 sequence: CASSRDQGYEQYF. CDR3 DNA: TGTGCCAGCAGTCGGGATCAGGGCTACGAGCAGTACTTC.

This rearrangement joins TRBV12-3 or TRBV12-4 to TRBJ1-3; D gene unclear. Trimming left V 6 bases short and J 0 bases short, with 9 bases between. The CDR3 is 14 amino acids. For the CDR3, the DNA is TGTGCCAGCAGCCCCGGGATCTCTGGAAACACCATATATTTT. Translation: CASSPGISGNTIYF.

The rearrangement joins TRBV15 to TRBJ1-2, with 8 bases identical to TRBD1. Germline V CDR1 and CDR2: LNHNV, YYDKDF (reference sequence). With 5 bases clipped from V and 2 bases from J, the junction kept 4 bases outside the gene matches. The CDR3 loop spans 14 amino acids. In DNA, the CDR3 is TGTGCCACCAGCGGGGGACAGGAGAACTATGGCTACACCTTC. As protein: CATSGGQENYGYTF.

The genes are TRBV29-1 and TRBJ1-1; D may be TRBD1 (5 bases). Germline lookup yields CDR1 SQVTM and CDR2 ANQGSEA. The CDR3 loop spans 11 amino acids. Trimming stripped 5 bases from V and 4 bases from J, with 8 bases between. The CDR3 DNA follows: TGCAGCGTTTACAGGTTCACTGAAGCTTTCTTT. This codes for CSVYRFTEAFF.

The rearrangement joins TRBV29-1 to TRBJ1-4; tentatively, D is TRBD1 (6 bases). The length of the CDR3 is 15 residues. Trimming removed 5 bases from V and 0 bases from J, with 13 bases in between. CDR1 SQVTM and CDR2 ANQGSEA come from the germline V gene. The CDR3 spells CSVWTASATNEKLFF. In DNA, the CDR3 is TGCAGCGTTTGGACAGCTTCTGCAACTAATGAAAAACTGTTTTTT.

This CDR3 is CASSQATGNQPQHF. As DNA, the CDR3 is TGTGCCAGCAGCCAGGCGACAGGTAATCAGCCCCAGCATTTT. The J gene is TRBJ1-5, the V gene TRBV5-6, with D possibly matching TRBD1 (6 bases). Between the trimmed V and J ends, which lost 4 bases and 4 bases, there was a span of 12 bases. The CDR3 is made up of 14 amino acids. In germline, CDR1 is SGHDT, CDR2 YYEEEE.

This clonotype was seen a single time. This rearrangement joins TRBV5-5 to TRBJ2-7, with D perhaps TRBD2 (6 bases). Trimming took 0 bases from V and 2 from J, leaving 9 bases between them. This CDR3 contains 14 residues. Per the germline V gene, CDR1 is SGHKS and CDR2 is YYEKEE (reference sequence). CDR3 sequence: CASSLATGAYEQYF. CDR3 bases: TGTGCCAGCAGCTTGGCCACGGGGGCCTACGAGCAGTACTTC.

In this sample, this clonotype turned up once. The rearrangement uses TRBV27 and TRBJ2-1; D is possibly TRBD2 (5 bases). CDR1 and CDR2 (germline): MNHEY, SMNVEV (reference sequence). The CDR3 is 15 residues long. Trimming stripped 5 bases from V and 3 bases from J, with 14 bases between. The CDR3 reads CASSPRTVLYNEQFF. The DNA of the CDR3 is TGTGCCAGCAGTCCCAGGACTGTTCTCTACAATGAGCAGTTCTTC.

The chain carries TRBV29-1 and TRBJ2-1; no firm D call. Trimming removed 2 bases at V and 1 base at J, with 6 bases between. The CDR3 sequence is 13 residues long. Germline V gene sequence: CDR1 SQVTM, CDR2 ANQGSEA. The CDR3 here is CSVETQSYNEQFF. The CDR3 bases are TGCAGCGTTGAAACGCAGTCCTACAATGAGCAGTTCTTC.

CDR3 residues: CASSIVAEEQETQYF. In nucleotides, the CDR3 is TGTGCCAGTAGTATTGTTGCAGAAGAACAAGAGACCCAGTACTTC. The J gene is TRBJ2-5, the V gene TRBV19, with D unclear. CDR3 length: 15 amino acids. Trimming took 3 bases from V and 2 from J, leaving 13 bases between them. CDR1 and CDR2 (germline): LNHDA, SQIVND (reference sequence).

This chain joins TRBV27 and TRBJ1-2; TRBD1 matches at 9 bases. V shed 1 base and J 7 bases; nucleotides not matched to a gene: 13. This CDR3 has 17 residues. Germline V CDR1 and CDR2: MNHEY, SMNVEV (reference sequence). CDR3 nucleotide sequence: TGTGCCAGCAGTTTATACCCCCCGGGACAGGGCCCTTTTGGCTACACCTTC. Translation gives CASSLYPPGQGPFGYTF.

This sequence joins TRBV7-8 and TRBJ2-3, with 8 bases fitting TRBD2. V shed 3 bases and J 9 bases; nucleotides not matched to a gene: 5. The germline gives CDR1 SGHVS, CDR2 FQNEAQ. CDR3 length equals 13 residues. CDR3 in DNA: TGTGCCAGCAGCTTCCACGAGCGGGAGACGCAGTATTTT. This encodes CASSFHERETQYF.

This rearrangement joins TRBV6-6 to TRBJ1-2; the D gene is possibly TRBD1 (6 bases). CDR1 and CDR2 from the germline V gene are MNHNY and SVGAGI (reference sequence). The CDR3 sequence is 12 residues long. Trimming cost V 6 bases and J 5 bases, with 10 bases left between them. CDR3 in amino acids: CASSRGDYGYTF. The DNA of the CDR3 is TGTGCCAGCAGCAGGGGCGATTATGGCTACACCTTC.

CDR3 DNA sequence: TGCAGCGGGACTAGCGGGTACAATGAGCAGTTCTTC. Its translation is CSGTSGYNEQFF. The chain carries TRBV29-1 and TRBJ2-1; 11 bases match TRBD2. Trimming cost V 7 bases and J 4 bases; bases outside gene matches: 0. The CDR3 has 12 residues. The germline CDR1 and CDR2 sequences are SQVTM and ANQGSEA.

This clonotype was seen only a few times. The CDR3 reads CASSRGPHGYTF. The CDR3 nucleotides are TGTGCCAGCAGCCGGGGTCCCCATGGCTACACCTTC. This chain links TRBV27 with TRBJ1-2; no clear D. The CDR3 runs 12 residues. Trimming took 6 bases from V and 6 from J, leaving 11 bases between them. CDR1 is MNHEY and CDR2 is SMNVEV in the germline V gene (reference sequence).

This sequence joins TRBV27 and TRBJ1-1; 8 bases are shared with TRBD1. The CDR3 is 16 amino acids. V lost 5 bases and J lost 3; bases outside the gene matches: 11. Germline CDR1 is MNHEY and CDR2 is SMNVEV (reference sequence). The CDR3 loop is CASSPRQGRTDTEAFF. Here the CDR3 DNA reads TGTGCCAGCAGTCCACGACAGGGGAGGACGGACACTGAAGCTTTCTTT.